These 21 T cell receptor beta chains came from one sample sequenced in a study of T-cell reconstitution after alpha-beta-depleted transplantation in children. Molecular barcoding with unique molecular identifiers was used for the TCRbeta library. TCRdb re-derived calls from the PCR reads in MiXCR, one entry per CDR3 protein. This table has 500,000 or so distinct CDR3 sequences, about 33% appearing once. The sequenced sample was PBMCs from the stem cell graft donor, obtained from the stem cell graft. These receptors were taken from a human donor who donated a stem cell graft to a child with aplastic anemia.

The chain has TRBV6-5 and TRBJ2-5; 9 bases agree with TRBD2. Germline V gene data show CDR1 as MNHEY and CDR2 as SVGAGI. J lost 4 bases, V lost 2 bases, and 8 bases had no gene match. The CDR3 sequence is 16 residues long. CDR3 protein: CASSYDAGGPGETQYF. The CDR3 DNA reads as TGTGCCAGCAGTTACGATGCGGGAGGGCCTGGAGAGACCCAGTACTTC.

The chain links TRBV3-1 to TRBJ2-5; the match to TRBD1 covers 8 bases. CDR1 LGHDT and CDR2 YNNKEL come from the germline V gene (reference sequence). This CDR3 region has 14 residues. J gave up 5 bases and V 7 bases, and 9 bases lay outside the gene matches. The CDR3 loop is CASKGPGDRETQYF. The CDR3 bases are TGTGCCAGCAAAGGGCCAGGGGACAGGGAGACCCAGTACTTC.

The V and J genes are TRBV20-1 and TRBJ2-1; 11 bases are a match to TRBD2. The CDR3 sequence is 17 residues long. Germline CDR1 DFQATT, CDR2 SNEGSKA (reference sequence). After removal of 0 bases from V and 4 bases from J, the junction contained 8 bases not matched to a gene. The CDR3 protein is CSARDFSLAGAYNEQFF. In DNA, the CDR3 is TGCAGTGCTAGAGATTTTTCACTAGCGGGGGCTTACAATGAGCAGTTCTTC.

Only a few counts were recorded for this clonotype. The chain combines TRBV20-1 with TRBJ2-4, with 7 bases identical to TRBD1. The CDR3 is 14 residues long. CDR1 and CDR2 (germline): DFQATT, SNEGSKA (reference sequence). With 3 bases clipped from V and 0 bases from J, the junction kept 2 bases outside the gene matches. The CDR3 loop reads CSASGQVAKNIQYF. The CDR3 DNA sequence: TGCAGTGCTAGTGGACAGGTAGCCAAAAACATTCAGTACTTC.

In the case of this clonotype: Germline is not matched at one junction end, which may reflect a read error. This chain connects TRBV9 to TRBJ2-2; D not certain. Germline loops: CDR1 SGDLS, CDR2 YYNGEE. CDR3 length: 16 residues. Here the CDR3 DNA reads TGTGCCAGCACCGTAGCTCCGGAGACGAACACCGGGGAGCTGTTTTTT. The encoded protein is CASTVAPETNTGELFF.

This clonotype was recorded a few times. The CDR3 is CASSHAMDRAAEAFF. In DNA, the CDR3 is TGCGCCAGCAGCCACGCGATGGACAGGGCTGCTGAAGCTTTCTTT. The chain uses TRBV4-3 and TRBJ1-1; 8 bases are shared with TRBD1. CDR3 length: 15 amino acids. With V trimmed by 3 bases and J by 6 bases, 9 bases remained unmatched. The germline CDR1 and CDR2 sequences are LGHNA and YSLEER.

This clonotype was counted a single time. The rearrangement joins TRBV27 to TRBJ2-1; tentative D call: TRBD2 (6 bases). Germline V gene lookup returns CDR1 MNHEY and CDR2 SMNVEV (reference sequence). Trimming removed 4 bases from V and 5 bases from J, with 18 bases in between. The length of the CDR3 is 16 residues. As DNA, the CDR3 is TGTGCCAGCAGTTCTTTCTCGACGGGAGCTAACAATGAGCAGTTCTTC. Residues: CASSSFSTGANNEQFF.

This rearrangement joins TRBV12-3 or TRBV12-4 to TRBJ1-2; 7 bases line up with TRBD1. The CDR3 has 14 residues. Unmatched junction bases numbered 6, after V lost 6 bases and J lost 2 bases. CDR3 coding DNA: TGTGCCAGCAGCCGAATACAGGGGAACTATGGCTACACCTTC. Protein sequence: CASSRIQGNYGYTF.

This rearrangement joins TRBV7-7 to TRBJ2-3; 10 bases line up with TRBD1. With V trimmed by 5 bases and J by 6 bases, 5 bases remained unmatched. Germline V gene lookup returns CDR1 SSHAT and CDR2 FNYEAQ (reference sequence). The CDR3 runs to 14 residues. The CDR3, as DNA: TGTGCCAGCAGCAAGGACAGGGGGGCGGATACGCAGTATTTT. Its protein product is CASSKDRGADTQYF.

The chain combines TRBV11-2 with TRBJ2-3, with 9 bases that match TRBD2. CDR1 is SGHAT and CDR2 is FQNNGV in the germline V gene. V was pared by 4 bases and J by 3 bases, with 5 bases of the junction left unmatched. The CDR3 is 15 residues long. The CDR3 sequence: CASSWREGRTDTQYF. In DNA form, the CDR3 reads TGTGCCAGCAGCTGGCGGGAGGGACGGACAGATACGCAGTATTTT. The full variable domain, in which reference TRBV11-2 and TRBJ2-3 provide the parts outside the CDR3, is EAGVAQSPRYKIIEKRQSVAFWCNPISGHATLYWYQQILGQGPKLLIQFQNNGVVDDSQLPKDRFSAERLKGVDSTLKIQPAKLEDSAVYLCASSWREGRTDTQYFGPGTRLTVL.

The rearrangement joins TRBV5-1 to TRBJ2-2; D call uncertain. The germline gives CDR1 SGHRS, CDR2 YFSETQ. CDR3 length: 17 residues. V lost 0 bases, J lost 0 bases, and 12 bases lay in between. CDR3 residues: CASSLAQYIPNTGELFF. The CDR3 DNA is TGCGCCAGCAGCTTGGCGCAGTACATTCCGAACACCGGGGAGCTGTTTTTT.

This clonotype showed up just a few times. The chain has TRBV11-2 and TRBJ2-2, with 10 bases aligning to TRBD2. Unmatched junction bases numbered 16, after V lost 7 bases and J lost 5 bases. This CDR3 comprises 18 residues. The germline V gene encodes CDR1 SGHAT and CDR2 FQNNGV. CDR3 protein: CASTPRGLAGVGTGELFF. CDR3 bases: TGTGCCAGCACCCCCCGGGGGCTAGCGGGAGTGGGAACCGGGGAGCTGTTTTTT.

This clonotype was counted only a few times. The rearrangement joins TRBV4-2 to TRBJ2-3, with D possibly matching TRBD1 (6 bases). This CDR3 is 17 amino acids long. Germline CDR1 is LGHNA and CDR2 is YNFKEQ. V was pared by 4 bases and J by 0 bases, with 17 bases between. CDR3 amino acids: CASSRLTTGSSTDTQYF. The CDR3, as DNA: TGTGCCAGCAGCCGACTAACAACAGGGTCTAGCACAGATACGCAGTATTTT.

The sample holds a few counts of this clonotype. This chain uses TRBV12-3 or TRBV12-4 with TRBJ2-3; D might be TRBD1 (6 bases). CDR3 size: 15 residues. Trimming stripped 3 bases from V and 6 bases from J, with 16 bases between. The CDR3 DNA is TGTGCCAGCAGTTTCCGATTTATCCAGGGGGATACGCAGTATTTT. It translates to CASSFRFIQGDTQYF.

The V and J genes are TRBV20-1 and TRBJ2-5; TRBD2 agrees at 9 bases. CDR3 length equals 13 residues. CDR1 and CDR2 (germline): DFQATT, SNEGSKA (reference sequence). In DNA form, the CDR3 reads TGCAGCCGCGGCGGGAGGGCCGGGGAGACCCAGTACTTC. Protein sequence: CSRGGRAGETQYF.

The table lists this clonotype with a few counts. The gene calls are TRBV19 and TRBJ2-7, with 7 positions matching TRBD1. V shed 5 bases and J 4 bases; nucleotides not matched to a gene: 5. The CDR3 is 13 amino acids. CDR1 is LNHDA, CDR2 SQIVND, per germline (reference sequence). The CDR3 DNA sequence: TGTGCCAGTAGTCCGAGGACAGGTTACGAGCAGTACGTC. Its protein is CASSPRTGYEQYV.

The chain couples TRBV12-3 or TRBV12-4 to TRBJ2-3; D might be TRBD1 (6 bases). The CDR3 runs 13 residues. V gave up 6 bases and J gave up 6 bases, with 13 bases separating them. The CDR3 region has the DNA TGTGCCAGCAGCAAATTGGGGGCCGATACGCAGTATTTT. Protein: CASSKLGADTQYF.

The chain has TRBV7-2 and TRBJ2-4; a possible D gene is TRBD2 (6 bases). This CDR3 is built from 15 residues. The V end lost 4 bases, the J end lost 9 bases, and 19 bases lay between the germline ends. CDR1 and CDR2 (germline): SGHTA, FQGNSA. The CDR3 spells CASSSPNRLDGIQYF. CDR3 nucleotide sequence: TGTGCCAGCAGCTCGCCCAACAGACTAGATGGCATTCAGTACTTC. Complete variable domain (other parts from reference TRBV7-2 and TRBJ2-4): GAGVSQSPSNKVTEKGKDVELRCDPISGHTALYWYRQSLGQGLEFLIYFQGNSAPDKSGLPSDRFSAERTGGSVSTLTIQRTQQEDSAVYLCASSSPNRLDGIQYFGAGTRLSVL.

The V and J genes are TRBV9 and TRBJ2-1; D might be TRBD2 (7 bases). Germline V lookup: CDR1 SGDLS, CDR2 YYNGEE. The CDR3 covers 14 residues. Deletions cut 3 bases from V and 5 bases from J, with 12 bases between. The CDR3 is CASSARGGDNEQFF. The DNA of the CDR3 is TGTGCCAGCAGCGCCAGAGGGGGGGACAATGAGCAGTTCTTC.

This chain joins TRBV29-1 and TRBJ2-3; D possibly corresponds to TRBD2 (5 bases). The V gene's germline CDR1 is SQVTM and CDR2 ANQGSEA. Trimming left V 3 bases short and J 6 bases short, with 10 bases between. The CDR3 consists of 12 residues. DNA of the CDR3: TGCAGCGTTGAGCAGCCGGGGGATACGCAGTATTTT. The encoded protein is CSVEQPGDTQYF.

The CDR3 DNA sequence: TGTGCCAGCAGACGGGACGGAGCTAACTATGGCTACACCTTC. Translating gives CASRRDGANYGYTF. The V and J genes are TRBV12-3 or TRBV12-4 and TRBJ1-2; tentatively, D is TRBD1 (5 bases). Trimming removed 6 bases from V and 0 bases from J, with 11 bases in between. The CDR3 extends over 14 amino acids.